This T cell receptor beta chain was retrieved from a study of a mutant IDH1 vaccine in newly diagnosed glioma. Study overall: The study gave patients eight vaccinations in weeks 1, 3, 5, 7, 11, 15, 19, 23. Of the patients given treatment, around 60% were male and 37.5% were female, and a mean age of about 44 years was recorded. Patients got radiotherapy, temozolomide, or both beforehand, and most got both.

Looked up from germline, CDR1 is DFQATT and CDR2 is SNEGSKA (reference sequence). The CDR3 runs 11 residues. Worth noting for this clone: Its antigen is unidentified. The junction differs from germline at one of its ends, possibly a read error.

The time point denotes: week 11, during vaccination. The vaccine gave 300 ug of a 20-mer mutant IDH1 peptide subcutaneously per dose. Patients carried new grade 3 or 4 IDH1-mutant astrocytomas lacking nuclear ATRX. The repertoire was sequenced with immunoSEQ multiplex PCR; TCRdb's copy has only in-frame clones and lacks some. This sample has approximately 110,000 clones, with roughly nine tenths found just once. This specimen consisted of PBMCs, obtained from a glioma patient whose treatment included an IDH1 peptide vaccine. The clonotype was recovered from a woman aged 50 to 65 with glioma. This rearrangement joins TRBV20-1 to TRBJ2-5, with TRBD2 as a possible D gene (5 bases). The CDR3 is CSARNWETRYF. The CDR3 coding sequence is TGCAGTGCTAGAAACTGGGAGACCCGGTACTTC.